The 31 T cell receptor beta chains in this list originate from one sample, sequenced in a study of technical replicates of blood from a few donors. The assay was immunoSEQ multiplex PCR, and TCRdb's table has in-frame clones only and misses some. Among more than 75,000 clones listed, roughly 94% were seen once. The sample consisted of T cells isolated from PBMCs. The receptor source for this set is a human donor in good health.

The chain recombines TRBV7-9 with TRBJ1-1; D gene unclear. V was shortened by 1 base and J by 1 base, with 7 bases between the two germline ends. The length of the CDR3 is 14 residues. Germline CDR1 reads SEHNR; CDR2 reads FQNEAQ (reference sequence). The CDR3 protein is CASSLESGNTEAFF. The CDR3 nucleotides are TGTGCCAGCAGCTTAGAGAGTGGGAACACTGAAGCTTTCTTT.

The V and J genes are TRBV7-9 and TRBJ1-2; possible D gene TRBD1, 6 bases. V was cut by 1 base and J by 4 bases, with 19 bases left in between. CDR1 SEHNR and CDR2 FQNEAQ come from the germline V gene (reference sequence). This CDR3 is built from 17 residues. CDR3 DNA: TGTGCCAGCAGCTTAGGGCTCCCCACAGGGAGCACCTATGGCTACACCTTC. Encoded protein: CASSLGLPTGSTYGYTF.

The chain couples TRBV11-3 to TRBJ1-1; 7 positions match TRBD1. CDR3 length: 17 amino acids. V lost 4 bases to trimming and J lost 6 bases; unmatched junction nucleotides: 17. Germline lookup yields CDR1 SGHNT and CDR2 YENEEA. CDR3 protein: CASSYSRGSKMYAEAFF. The CDR3 coding sequence is TGTGCCAGCAGCTACTCCAGGGGGTCGAAAATGTACGCTGAAGCTTTCTTT. The variable domain in full, with the rest retrieved from reference TRBV11-3 and TRBJ1-1, is EAGVVQSPRYKIIEKKQPVAFWCNPISGHNTLYWYLQNLGQGPELLIRYENEEAVDDSQLPKDRFSAERLKGVDSTLKIQPAELGDSAVYLCASSYSRGSKMYAEAFFGQGTRLTVV.

The rearrangement joins TRBV6-6 to TRBJ1-3; 8 bases agree with TRBD1. With 6 bases clipped from V and 3 bases from J, the junction kept 4 bases outside the gene matches. Germline CDR1 is MNHNY and CDR2 is SVGAGI (reference sequence). The CDR3 contains 14 residues. In nucleotides, the CDR3 is TGTGCCAGCAGGGGGACAGGCAGTGGAAACACCATATATTTT. It yields the protein CASRGTGSGNTIYF.

The V and J genes are TRBV11-2 and TRBJ2-5; tentatively, D is TRBD1 (6 bases). The germline V gene has CDR1 SGHAT and CDR2 FQNNGV. V was pared by 2 bases and J by 5 bases, with 9 bases between. The CDR3 length is 13 residues. The CDR3: CASSLQRGETQYF. The CDR3, as DNA: TGTGCCAGCAGCTTACAGAGGGGGGAGACCCAGTACTTC.

A single count supports this clone. This chain uses TRBV18 with TRBJ1-1, with a possible D match to TRBD1 (6 bases). Between the trimmed V and J ends, which lost 6 bases and 4 bases, there was a span of 15 bases. The CDR3 is 14 amino acids. The germline CDR1 and CDR2 sequences are KGHSH and LQKENI. The CDR3 is CASSPQGTGTEAFF. CDR3 coding DNA: TGTGCCAGCTCGCCCCAGGGGACGGGCACTGAAGCTTTCTTT.

The J gene is TRBJ2-5, the V gene TRBV19, with 8 nucleotides matching TRBD2. Germline trimming cut 4 bases from V and 2 bases from J; bases unmatched to any gene: 6. The CDR3 runs 15 residues. Germline V gene sequence: CDR1 LNHDA, CDR2 SQIVND (reference sequence). The chain's CDR3 is CASSTQGLGQETQYF. The DNA for the CDR3 is TGTGCCAGTAGTACCCAGGGACTAGGGCAAGAGACCCAGTACTTC.

The chain recombines TRBV6-4 with TRBJ2-1, with 10 nucleotides matching TRBD2. The V segment lost 5 bases and the J segment 2 bases; nucleotides outside the gene matches: 9. Germline CDR1 is MRHNA and CDR2 is SNTAGT. The CDR3 length is 17 residues. This chain's CDR3 is CASSTGLAVHTYNEQFF. The CDR3 DNA reads as TGTGCCAGCAGTACCGGACTAGCGGTCCATACCTACAATGAGCAGTTCTTC.

The V call is TRBV13, the J call TRBJ2-5; tentative D call: TRBD2 (6 bases). The CDR3 has 16 residues. Between the trimmed V and J ends, which lost 2 bases and 1 base, there was a span of 14 bases. Germline V gene lookup returns CDR1 PRHDT and CDR2 FYEKMQ (reference sequence). CDR3 in DNA: TGTGCCAGCAGCTTAATAGCGGCACTAAGCCAAGAGACCCAGTACTTC. This encodes CASSLIAALSQETQYF.

The V gene is TRBV29-1, the J gene TRBJ2-1; no clear D. Trimming stripped 5 bases from V and 4 bases from J, with 6 bases between. The CDR3 extends over 11 amino acids. Germline lookup yields CDR1 SQVTM and CDR2 ANQGSEA. CDR3 coding DNA: TGCAGCGTTAGCTGGTACAATGAGCAGTTCTTC. Translated: CSVSWYNEQFF.

J is TRBJ2-7 and V is TRBV29-1, with 8 bases fitting TRBD1. The V gene's germline CDR1 is SQVTM and CDR2 ANQGSEA. V was clipped by 6 bases and J by 2 bases; unmatched bases: 15. The CDR3 is made up of 16 amino acids. CDR3 sequence (DNA): TGCAGCGTGGCCCCAACTCCAGGGGGCGCCCCCTACGAGCAGTACTTC. Translating it yields CSVAPTPGGAPYEQYF.

The chain is built from TRBV5-6 and TRBJ2-3; D is perhaps TRBD1 (5 bases). The V and J ends lost 3 bases and 7 bases respectively, with 6 bases between them. The germline gives CDR1 SGHDT, CDR2 YYEEEE. This CDR3 is built from 11 residues. The CDR3: CASSSGYTQYF. CDR3 nucleotides: TGTGCCAGCAGCTCAGGGTATACGCAGTATTTT.

The chain recombines TRBV6-6 with TRBJ2-7, with TRBD2 matching over 11 bases. Per the germline V gene, CDR1 is MNHNY and CDR2 is SVGAGI (reference sequence). The V gene end was trimmed by 6 bases and the J gene end by 4 bases; junction bases not matched to a gene: 8. The CDR3 contains 15 residues. CDR3 loop: CASSRPASGRYEQYF. For the CDR3, the DNA is TGTGCCAGCAGCCGCCCCGCTAGCGGGAGGTACGAGCAGTACTTC.

V is TRBV19 and J is TRBJ2-3; TRBD1 matches 9 bases. V shed 9 bases, J shed 3 bases, and the junction held 10 bases outside the gene matches. Germline assignment: CDR1 LNHDA and CDR2 SQIVND (reference sequence). The CDR3 contains 15 residues. In nucleotides, the CDR3 is TGTGCCAGCCAAAAACAGGGGGCAGTTACAGATACGCAGTATTTT. It specifies CASQKQGAVTDTQYF.

The chain recombines TRBV29-1 with TRBJ1-1; no clear D. Trimming left V 6 bases short and J 5 bases short, with 10 bases between. The CDR3 has 11 amino acids. Germline V CDR1 and CDR2: SQVTM, ANQGSEA. The CDR3: CSVPGTTEAFF. CDR3 DNA sequence: TGCAGCGTACCGGGAACAACTGAAGCTTTCTTT.

This chain joins TRBV6-5 and TRBJ2-1; 9 bases agree with TRBD1. Per germline, CDR1 MNHEY and CDR2 SVGAGI. The CDR3 loop spans 14 amino acids. Trimming at V came to 6 bases and at J to 7 bases, leaving 7 bases not matched to a gene. The CDR3 nucleotides are TGTGCCAGCAGCCACACAGGGACAGGGAATGAGCAGTTCTTC. Translation gives CASSHTGTGNEQFF.

This rearrangement joins TRBV28 to TRBJ1-1; possibly TRBD1 for D (6 bases). This CDR3 has 13 residues. Germline lookup yields CDR1 MDHEN and CDR2 SYDVKM. With 6 bases removed from V and 4 bases from J, the gap between germline ends came to 12 bases. The CDR3 protein is CASRQTGSTEAFF. CDR3 bases: TGTGCCAGCAGGCAAACAGGGTCCACTGAAGCTTTCTTT. The whole variable domain, filled in from reference TRBV28 and TRBJ1-1, reads DVKVTQSSRYLVKRTGEKVFLECVQDMDHENMFWYRQDPGLGLRLIYFSYDVKMKEKGDIPEGYSVSREKKERFSLILESASTNQTSMYLCASRQTGSTEAFFGQGTRLTVV.

CDR3 nucleotide sequence: TGTGCCAGTAGGGGGGACAGGGCCCTGAACACTGAAGCTTTCTTT. This encodes CASRGDRALNTEAFF. The gene calls are TRBV19 and TRBJ1-1, with 9 nucleotides matching TRBD1. V dropped 6 bases and J dropped 0; count of bases not matched to a gene: 5. Looked up from germline, CDR1 is LNHDA and CDR2 is SQIVND (reference sequence). CDR3 size: 15 residues.

This chain uses TRBV2 with TRBJ2-2, with TRBD2 identical over 9 bases. There are 16 residues in the CDR3. From germline, CDR1 is SNHLY and CDR2 FYNNEI. J was trimmed by 4 bases and V by 4 bases; bases with no gene match: 7. The CDR3 sequence: CASSAETSGITGELFF. The CDR3 DNA is TGTGCCAGCAGTGCCGAGACTAGCGGCATCACCGGGGAGCTGTTTTTT.

The genes are TRBV6-5 and TRBJ2-7; 10 bases match TRBD1. Germline V gene lookup returns CDR1 MNHEY and CDR2 SVGAGI. V lost 7 bases to trimming and J lost 4 bases; unmatched junction nucleotides: 10. The CDR3 runs 15 residues. CDR3 sequence (DNA): TGTGCCAGCACCATGGGGGACAGGGGAGTGTACGAGCAGTACTTC. It yields the protein CASTMGDRGVYEQYF.

V is TRBV27 and J is TRBJ1-5, with a tentative D call TRBD1 (6 bases). The germline V and J ends were trimmed by 2 bases and 6 bases, with 11 bases remaining between them. Germline loops: CDR1 MNHEY, CDR2 SMNVEV (reference sequence). The CDR3 runs to 14 residues. The CDR3: CASSLQGISQPQHF. CDR3 coding DNA: TGTGCCAGCAGTTTACAGGGGATTAGTCAGCCCCAGCATTTT.

The rearrangement links TRBV25-1 to TRBJ2-5, with D possibly TRBD1 on 6 matching bases. Between the trimmed V and J ends, which lost 3 bases and 1 base, there was a span of 9 bases. Germline V gene data show CDR1 as MGHDK and CDR2 as SYGVNS. This CDR3 has 14 residues. This CDR3 is CASSDNRAQETQYF. The CDR3, as DNA: TGTGCCAGCAGTGACAACAGGGCCCAAGAGACCCAGTACTTC.

This clone has just one count. The rearrangement links TRBV7-2 to TRBJ2-7, with 12 positions matching TRBD2. The junction had 1 base not matched to a gene; V was cut back by 4 bases and J by 0 bases. The CDR3 runs 15 residues. Germline CDR1 is SGHTA and CDR2 is FQGNSA. Written as DNA, the CDR3 is TGTGCCAGCAGCTGGACTAGCGGGACCTCCTACGAGCAGTACTTC. Protein: CASSWTSGTSYEQYF. Drawing the rest from reference TRBV7-2 and TRBJ2-7, the complete variable domain is GAGVSQSPSNKVTEKGKDVELRCDPISGHTALYWYRQSLGQGLEFLIYFQGNSAPDKSGLPSDRFSAERTGGSVSTLTIQRTQQEDSAVYLCASSWTSGTSYEQYFGPGTRLTVT.

V gene TRBV5-6 combines with J gene TRBJ1-1; D remains unclear. CDR3 size: 13 residues. CDR1 and CDR2 from the germline V gene are SGHDT and YYEEEE. Trimming took 2 bases from V and 8 from J, leaving 13 bases between them. The CDR3 loop is CASSFLEGSEAFF. For the CDR3, the DNA is TGTGCCAGCAGCTTCCTCGAAGGGAGCGAAGCTTTCTTT.

This clone came up once. The chain links TRBV30 to TRBJ1-3, with unresolved D. Germline CDR1 is GTSNPN and CDR2 is SVGIG (reference sequence). This CDR3 spans 15 amino acids. V lost 1 base and J 1 base, leaving 11 bases between the germline ends. In nucleotides, the CDR3 is TGTGCCTGGAGTGCAGGCAGACCATCTGGAAACACCATATATTTT. This gives the protein CAWSAGRPSGNTIYF. Full variable domain (outside the CDR3, taken from reference TRBV30 and TRBJ1-3): SQTIHQWPATLVQPVGSPLSLECTVEGTSNPNLYWYRQAAGRGLQLLFYSVGIGQISSEVPQNLSASRPQDRQFILSSKKLLLSDSGFYLCAWSAGRPSGNTIYFGEGSWLTVV.

The chain recombines TRBV27 with TRBJ2-7; D is undetermined. CDR3 length equals 13 residues. Looked up from germline, CDR1 is MNHEY and CDR2 is SMNVEV (reference sequence). V lost 1 base to trimming and J lost 5 bases, with 9 bases between them. The CDR3 DNA follows: TGTGCCAGCAGTTTATACAAGTTTGACGAGCAGTACTTC. Translation gives CASSLYKFDEQYF.

The rearrangement links TRBV11-3 to TRBJ2-7; 13 bases align to TRBD2. CDR1 is SGHNT and CDR2 is YENEEA in the germline V gene. Trimming took 6 bases from V and 7 from J; bases not matched to a gene: 12. This CDR3 is 16 amino acids long. In nucleotides, the CDR3 is TGTGCCAGCAGTAGGTCCGGGACTAGCGGGACGAGTGAGCAGTACTTC. It specifies CASSRSGTSGTSEQYF.

The V call is TRBV7-3, the J call TRBJ2-1; tentative D call: TRBD1 (6 bases). V was cut by 5 bases and J by 7 bases, with 15 bases left in between. The CDR3 consists of 14 residues. CDR1 and CDR2 from the germline V gene are SGHTA and FQGTGA. In DNA, the CDR3 is TGTGCCAGCAGCGCCCATGGGACACCTAATGAGCAGTTCTTC. Translation gives CASSAHGTPNEQFF.

V gene TRBV9 combines with J gene TRBJ2-7, with 7 positions matching TRBD1. Germline trimming cut 4 bases from V and 7 bases from J; bases unmatched to any gene: 14. Germline V gene sequence: CDR1 SGDLS, CDR2 YYNGEE. The length of the CDR3 is 15 residues. CDR3 sequence reads: CASSTRDSGTREQYF. DNA for the CDR3: TGTGCCAGCAGCACCCGGGACAGCGGTACGCGGGAGCAGTACTTC.

This chain connects TRBV23-1 to TRBJ2-7; TRBD2 matches 12 bases. TRBV23-1 is assigned to the ORF class and has an uncertain function. There are 16 residues in the CDR3. Unmatched junction bases numbered 2, after V lost 0 bases and J lost 2 bases. The CDR3 DNA sequence: TGCGCCAGCAGTCAATCAAGACTAGCGGGAGCCTACGAGCAGTACTTC. Amino acids: CASSQSRLAGAYEQYF.

This sequence joins TRBV2 and TRBJ1-4, with a weak D call TRBD1 (5 bases). The CDR3 spans 16 residues. Germline V gene lookup returns CDR1 SNHLY and CDR2 FYNNEI. The V end lost 0 bases, the J end lost 2 bases, and 10 bases lay between the germline ends. For the CDR3, the DNA is TGTGCCAGCAGTGAAGCAGAGGGGAGGACTAATGAAAAACTGTTTTTT. It is translated as CASSEAEGRTNEKLFF.